Given below is one T cell receptor (beta chain) in context. What it binds is not known. The repertoire was sequenced with immunoSEQ multiplex PCR; TCRdb's copy has only in-frame clones and lacks some. The sample records 7,500 to 8,000 clones, around 82% being singletons. This sample was included in a study of chemoradiotherapy in HPV16-positive cancers. Over chemoradiotherapy, repertoires were sampled more than once. The germline V gene encodes CDR1 SGHRS and CDR2 YFSETQ. The CDR3 is made up of 15 amino acids. V lost 4 bases to trimming and J lost 3 bases; unmatched junction nucleotides: 6. General study results and limits: During treatment, candidate HPV-specific clones and E7-related motifs expanded in tumor. Only two HPV16-positive patients supplied the functional HPV-specificity definition.

The sample here was taken from a patient who underwent chemoradiotherapy. The sequence derives from a human donor with HPV-associated anogenital cancer. The chain couples TRBV5-1 to TRBJ1-1, with 10 bases that match TRBD1. The DNA of the CDR3 is TGCGCCAGCAGCCGGATGGACAGGGGGGACACTGAAGCTTTCTTT. Translation gives CASSRMDRGDTEAFF.